The 21 T cell receptor beta chains listed next were all sequenced from one sample in a study of OX40 agonist ivuxolimab in advanced cancers. Profiled with immunoSEQ multiplex PCR; TCRdb holds only in-frame clones, not every one. The sample includes approximately 74,000 clones, around nine tenths of them seen just once. Source: CD4+ or CD8+ T cells sorted from blood, taken in a trial of the OX40 agonist ivuxolimab. Source of these receptors: an adult with an advanced solid tumor such as melanoma, head and neck, liver or kidney cancer.

The J gene is TRBJ2-7, the V gene TRBV19; TRBD2 matches at 10 bases. Germline V gene sequence: CDR1 LNHDA, CDR2 SQIVND (reference sequence). J gave up 2 bases and V 4 bases, and 11 bases lay outside the gene matches. The CDR3 runs 17 residues. CDR3 bases: TGTGCCAGTAGTAGGTGGATCGGACTAGCGGAAACCTACGAGCAGTACTTC. Residues: CASSRWIGLAETYEQYF.

The chain uses TRBV25-1 and TRBJ1-2; tentative D call: TRBD1 (6 bases). The CDR3 is made up of 13 amino acids. Germline loops: CDR1 MGHDK, CDR2 SYGVNS. V lost 2 bases and J lost 2, with 6 bases in between. The CDR3 sequence: CASSETGNYGYTF. The CDR3 nucleotides are TGTGCCAGCAGTGAAACAGGGAACTATGGCTACACCTTC.

The chain recombines TRBV10-3 with TRBJ2-7; a possible D gene is TRBD1 (6 bases). There are 13 residues in the CDR3. Germline-derived CDR1 and CDR2 are ENHRY and SYGVKD. Trimming stripped 10 bases from V and 5 bases from J, with 18 bases between. The CDR3 spells CATGVRKGDEQYF. The CDR3 bases are TGTGCCACCGGCGTACGAAAGGGGGACGAGCAGTACTTC.

This chain joins TRBV29-1 and TRBJ2-1; 14 nucleotides match TRBD2. This CDR3 is built from 13 residues. J was trimmed by 10 bases and V by 5 bases; bases with no gene match: 4. Germline V gene lookup returns CDR1 SQVTM and CDR2 ANQGSEA. The CDR3 bases are TGCAGCGTTAAGGGACTAGCGGGAGACGAGCAGTTCTTC. It translates to CSVKGLAGDEQFF.

V is TRBV18 and J is TRBJ2-7; 7 positions agree with TRBD1. This CDR3 region has 14 residues. The J segment lost 4 bases and the V segment lost 3 bases, leaving 6 bases of the junction unmatched. Germline V CDR1 and CDR2: KGHSH, LQKENI. DNA of the CDR3: TGTGCCAGCTCACCGACAGGGATCGGTTACGAGCAGTACTTC. Its translation is CASSPTGIGYEQYF.

The rearrangement links TRBV28 to TRBJ1-1; possible D gene TRBD1, 6 bases. Trimming cost V 5 bases and J 0 bases, with 16 bases left between them. The germline gives CDR1 MDHEN, CDR2 SYDVKM. The CDR3 runs to 16 residues. In nucleotides, the CDR3 is TGTGCCAGCAGTCCGACGGACAGAGCGATGAACACTGAAGCTTTCTTT. As protein: CASSPTDRAMNTEAFF.

The chain recombines TRBV5-4 with TRBJ2-5; TRBD2 matches at 8 bases. This CDR3 is 16 amino acids long. Losses at the gene ends were 0 bases for V and 1 base for J; bases not matched to a gene: 5. Germline CDR1 reads SGHNT; CDR2 reads YYREEE (reference sequence). The CDR3 region has the DNA TGTGCCAGCAGCTTGGGGGCGGGGGGCCTCCAAGAGACCCAGTACTTC. Translated: CASSLGAGGLQETQYF.

The table lists this clone with a few counts. The chain combines TRBV27 with TRBJ1-2, with D possibly matching TRBD1 (5 bases). V dropped 3 bases and J dropped 2 bases, with 22 bases sitting between them. The CDR3 sequence is 18 residues long. The germline CDR1 and CDR2 sequences are MNHEY and SMNVEV (reference sequence). CDR3 nucleotides: TGTGCCAGCAGTTTTCGTGCGGCAGTCCAACGGGGCAACTATGGCTACACCTTC. Protein sequence: CASSFRAAVQRGNYGYTF.

This clone has just a few counts. The chain has TRBV5-6 and TRBJ2-7; 8 bases agree with TRBD1. V was clipped by 4 bases and J by 5 bases; unmatched bases: 8. The V gene's germline CDR1 is SGHDT and CDR2 YYEEEE. CDR3 length equals 14 residues. The CDR3 here is CASSPRTGSNEQYF. For the CDR3, the DNA is TGTGCCAGCAGCCCCCGGACAGGGAGCAACGAGCAGTACTTC. Full variable domain (rest looked up from reference TRBV5-6 and TRBJ2-7): DAGVTQSPTHLIKTRGQQVTLRCSPKSGHDTVSWYQQALGQGPQFIFQYYEEEERQRGNFPDRFSGHQFPNYSSELNVNALLLGDSALYLCASSPRTGSNEQYFGPGTRLTVT.

The chain carries TRBV28 and TRBJ2-7; 9 bases agree with TRBD2. Germline assignment: CDR1 MDHEN and CDR2 SYDVKM. The CDR3 sequence is 14 residues long. Losses at the gene ends were 7 bases for V and 1 base for J; bases not matched to a gene: 5. CDR3 region: CASMESGRSYEQYF. The CDR3 coding sequence is TGTGCCAGCATGGAAAGCGGGAGGTCCTACGAGCAGTACTTC. Based on the CDR3 plus reference TRBV28 and TRBJ2-7, the full variable domain is DVKVTQSSRYLVKRTGEKVFLECVQDMDHENMFWYRQDPGLGLRLIYFSYDVKMKEKGDIPEGYSVSREKKERFSLILESASTNQTSMYLCASMESGRSYEQYFGPGTRLTVT.

The J gene is TRBJ2-1, the V gene TRBV4-1, with TRBD2 matching 14 bases. This CDR3 has 20 residues. V lost 0 bases and J lost 0; bases outside the gene matches: 7. CDR1 MGHRA and CDR2 YSYEKL come from the germline V gene. CDR3 protein: CASSQDSGLAGVFSYNEQFF. CDR3 bases: TGCGCCAGCAGCCAAGACTCGGGACTAGCGGGAGTCTTCTCCTACAATGAGCAGTTCTTC.

This rearrangement joins TRBV19 to TRBJ1-1; the D gene is possibly TRBD1 (6 bases). Between the trimmed V and J ends, which lost 5 bases and 5 bases, there was a span of 18 bases. The CDR3 is made up of 15 amino acids. CDR1 is LNHDA, CDR2 SQIVND, per germline (reference sequence). The CDR3 loop is CASSGVAGGGTEAFF. CDR3 nucleotides: TGTGCCAGTAGTGGGGTCGCAGGAGGGGGAACTGAAGCTTTCTTT. Drawing the rest from reference TRBV19 and TRBJ1-1, the complete variable domain is DGGITQSPKYLFRKEGQNVTLSCEQNLNHDAMYWYRQDPGQGLRLIYYSQIVNDFQKGDIAEGYSVSREKKESFPLTVTSAQKNPTAFYLCASSGVAGGGTEAFFGQGTRLTVV.

The rearrangement uses TRBV15 and TRBJ1-1, with a tentative D call TRBD1 (5 bases). The germline V gene has CDR1 LNHNV and CDR2 YYDKDF (reference sequence). The length of the CDR3 is 14 residues. Trimming took 3 bases from V and 1 from J, leaving 9 bases between them. CDR3 sequence (DNA): TGTGCCACCAGCAGTCAGGGCTCGAACACTGAAGCTTTCTTT. It codes for CATSSQGSNTEAFF.

This rearrangement joins TRBV19 to TRBJ2-7; 8 bases line up with TRBD1. V was clipped by 5 bases and J by 5 bases; unmatched bases: 8. The CDR3 runs to 14 residues. In germline, CDR1 is LNHDA, CDR2 SQIVND (reference sequence). The CDR3 reads CASSPADRAHEQYF. CDR3 nucleotide sequence: TGTGCCAGTAGTCCCGCGGACAGGGCCCACGAGCAGTACTTC.

In DNA, the CDR3 is TGTGCCAGCAGTGCACTAGGGACAGGATTGAGCGAGCAGTACTTC. Amino acid sequence: CASSALGTGLSEQYF. The V and J genes are TRBV6-1 and TRBJ2-7, with 8 positions matching TRBD1. Per germline, CDR1 MNHNS and CDR2 SASEGT. V lost 4 bases, J lost 6 bases, and 11 bases stayed unmatched. CDR3 length equals 15 residues.

This chain links TRBV7-9 with TRBJ2-2; no clear D. CDR1 and CDR2 from the germline V gene are SEHNR and FQNEAQ (reference sequence). This CDR3 is 11 amino acids long. Trimming stripped 5 bases from V and 6 bases from J, with 4 bases between. DNA for the CDR3: TGTGCCAGCAGCCCCTCCGGGGAGCTGTTTTTT. The encoded protein is CASSPSGELFF. Full variable domain (outside the CDR3, taken from reference TRBV7-9 and TRBJ2-2): DTGVSQNPRHKITKRGQNVTFRCDPISEHNRLYWYRQTLGQGPEFLTYFQNEAQLEKSRLLSDRFSAERPKGSFSTLEIQRTEQGDSAMYLCASSPSGELFFGEGSRLTVL.

This clone was counted only a few times. The gene calls are TRBV25-1 and TRBJ2-1, with unresolved D. Trimming took 2 bases from V and 5 from J, leaving 7 bases between them. This CDR3 region has 13 residues. Germline V CDR1 and CDR2: MGHDK, SYGVNS. DNA of the CDR3: TGTGCCAGCAGTGAAAGTCCTCACAATGAGCAGTTCTTC. Protein: CASSESPHNEQFF. The full variable domain, completed using reference TRBV25-1 and TRBJ2-1, is EADIYQTPRYLVIGTGKKITLECSQTMGHDKMYWYQQDPGMELHLIHYSYGVNSTEKGDLSSESTVSRIRTEHFPLTLESARPSHTSQYLCASSESPHNEQFFGPGTRLTVL.

This chain links TRBV7-9 with TRBJ1-4; D unresolved. Germline values: CDR1 SEHNR, CDR2 FQNEAQ (reference sequence). The CDR3 has 14 amino acids. V was shortened by 7 bases and J by 8 bases, with 17 bases between the two germline ends. The CDR3 loop is CASTTTGGGEKLFF. The CDR3 DNA reads TGTGCCAGCACCACCACGGGAGGAGGGGAAAAACTGTTTTTT.

The gene calls are TRBV15 and TRBJ2-7; D is perhaps TRBD2 (6 bases). The length of the CDR3 is 18 residues. Trimming removed 0 bases from V and 2 bases from J, with 20 bases in between. The germline V gene encodes CDR1 LNHNV and CDR2 YYDKDF (reference sequence). CDR3 amino acids: CATSRELLVGLTTYEQYF. For the CDR3, the DNA is TGTGCCACCAGCAGAGAGTTATTGGTGGGACTCACGACCTACGAGCAGTACTTC. Complete variable domain (other parts from reference TRBV15 and TRBJ2-7): DAMVIQNPRYQVTQFGKPVTLSCSQTLNHNVMYWYQQKSSQAPKLLFHYYDKDFNNEADTPDNFQSRRPNTSFCFLDIRSPGLGDTAMYLCATSRELLVGLTTYEQYFGPGTRLTVT.

This clone ranks as medium-sized. Other DNA sequences in this sample translate to the same CDR3. This chain uses TRBV5-5 with TRBJ1-5, with TRBD1 as a possible D gene (5 bases). The V and J ends lost 4 bases and 1 base respectively, with 15 bases between them. There are 16 residues in the CDR3. Germline V gene sequence: CDR1 SGHKS, CDR2 YYEKEE (reference sequence). The CDR3 nucleotides read TGTGCCAGCAGCGTCAGGGCCGTTAACAGCAATCAGCCCCAGCATTTT. Protein product: CASSVRAVNSNQPQHF.

The V and J genes are TRBV12-5 and TRBJ2-2, with 12 positions matching TRBD2. Trimming removed 1 base from V and 5 bases from J; junction bases left unmatched: 8. In germline, CDR1 is LGHNT, CDR2 FRNRAP. The CDR3 covers 18 residues. CDR3 nucleotides: TGTGCTAGTGGTTTGGGCCTAGCGGGAGGGCCGAGGACCGGGGAGCTGTTTTTT. Protein sequence: CASGLGLAGGPRTGELFF.